This T cell receptor beta chain was sequenced during a study of T cells in Graves' hyperthyroidism and ophthalmopathy. Amplification of TCR beta CDR3 regions used RNA as the template. HTBI primers were employed in a first-round RT-PCR of the TCR CDR3. From the multiplex PCR reads, TCRdb called clonotypes with MiXCR, one entry per CDR3 protein. The repertoire includes about 570,000 distinct CDR3 sequences, 46% of them detected once, and roughly 19% sits in the top ten. This clonotype was observed a few times. Trimming took 4 bases from V and 1 from J, leaving 11 bases between them. CDR1 is SGDLS and CDR2 is YYNGEE in the germline V gene. This CDR3 spans 14 amino acids.

The origin of this receptor is an adult woman with Graves' disease, either hyperthyroidism or ophthalmopathy (not recorded which). Sample: peripheral blood or thyroid tissue (not recorded which). The chain is built from TRBV9 and TRBJ2-5; perhaps TRBD1 as D (6 bases). The CDR3 reads CASSTGLLQETQYF. The CDR3 DNA sequence: TGTGCCAGCAGCACAGGGTTACTCCAAGAGACCCAGTACTTC.